One and the same sample provided the 19 T cell receptor beta chains below, sequenced in a study of cytomegalovirus exposure and HLA in healthy donors. The PCR was carried out with 60 Vbeta primers and 13 Jbeta primers. Generated by immunoSEQ multiplex PCR, the TCRdb table keeps only in-frame clones and is missing some. The profile shows approximately 150,000 clones, around four fifths of them singletons. The sample taken for sequencing was PBMCs. All receptors come from a girl aged 5 to 17 in good health and CMV-seropositive.

This clone came up once. The chain is built from TRBV12-5 and TRBJ1-1; 10 bases line up with TRBD1. V was pared by 5 bases and J by 5 bases, with 5 bases of the junction left unmatched. This CDR3 comprises 14 residues. CDR1 is LGHNT, CDR2 FRNRAP, per germline. The DNA of the CDR3 is TGTGCTAGTGGTCGACAGGGGGCGACTACTGAAGCTTTCTTT. Translation gives CASGRQGATTEAFF.

In DNA form, the CDR3 reads TGTGCCAGCAGTTACCCCCAGGGGAGGGGCACTGAAGCTTTCTTT. Residues: CASSYPQGRGTEAFF. The chain combines TRBV6-6 with TRBJ1-1, with TRBD1 as a possible D gene (6 bases). V lost 2 bases to trimming and J lost 4 bases, with 14 bases between them. The germline V gene encodes CDR1 MNHNY and CDR2 SVGAGI (reference sequence). The CDR3 has 15 residues.

This chain links TRBV6-1 with TRBJ2-7; 11 bases align to TRBD1. The V and J ends lost 8 bases and 5 bases, in that order; junction bases with no gene match: 8. The germline CDR1 and CDR2 sequences are MNHNS and SASEGT. The length of the CDR3 is 14 residues. The CDR3 here is CASGSGTGGHEQYF. The DNA for the CDR3 is TGTGCCAGCGGATCCGGGACAGGGGGTCACGAGCAGTACTTC.

J is TRBJ1-1 and V is TRBV19, with TRBD1 identical over 7 bases. The V gene's germline CDR1 is LNHDA and CDR2 SQIVND (reference sequence). This CDR3 is built from 13 residues. The V segment lost 3 bases and the J segment 7 bases; nucleotides outside the gene matches: 5. The CDR3 reads CASSILDRDEAFF. CDR3 nucleotide sequence: TGTGCCAGTAGTATCCTCGACAGGGATGAAGCTTTCTTT.

V and J are TRBV7-9 and TRBJ2-1; 14 bases match TRBD2. V lost 5 bases and J lost 6; bases outside the gene matches: 6. Germline V gene sequence: CDR1 SEHNR, CDR2 FQNEAQ (reference sequence). The CDR3 runs 16 residues. The CDR3 region has the DNA TGTGCCAGCAGCCCGACTAGCGGGGGGGCCTTCAATGAGCAGTTCTTC. This sequence encodes CASSPTSGGAFNEQFF.

The chain is built from TRBV5-1 and TRBJ1-2; D is perhaps TRBD1 (6 bases). The germline CDR1 and CDR2 sequences are SGHRS and YFSETQ. Trimming pared 0 bases from V and 6 bases from J, leaving 24 bases between. The CDR3 totals 18 residues. CDR3 DNA sequence: TGCGCCAGCAGCTTGGTGGGGGCCGACTACCTCGACTACAATGGCTACACCTTC. Protein: CASSLVGADYLDYNGYTF.

V is TRBV6-1 and J is TRBJ1-5, with 9 positions matching TRBD1. The V gene end was trimmed by 7 bases and the J gene end by 1 base; junction bases not matched to a gene: 2. CDR3 size: 14 residues. Germline CDR1 is MNHNS and CDR2 is SASEGT. CDR3 in amino acids: CASKQGASNQPQHF. The CDR3, as DNA: TGTGCCAGCAAACAGGGGGCGAGCAATCAGCCCCAGCATTTT.

CDR3 sequence: CASSRTGGYNEQFF. CDR3 sequence (DNA): TGCGCCAGCAGCCGGACAGGGGGCTACAATGAGCAGTTCTTC. The chain uses TRBV4-1 and TRBJ2-1, with TRBD1 matching 10 bases. Germline V lookup: CDR1 MGHRA, CDR2 YSYEKL. The trim removed 4 bases at V and 3 bases at J, leaving 0 bases unmatched. This CDR3 has 14 residues.

Only a few counts were recorded for this clone. The chain carries TRBV29-1 and TRBJ1-1; D is uncertain. V was shortened by 4 bases and J by 5 bases, with 11 bases between the two germline ends. From germline, CDR1 is SQVTM and CDR2 ANQGSEA. The CDR3 has 12 residues. CDR3 sequence: CSVVPRGTEAFF. CDR3 coding DNA: TGCAGCGTTGTTCCGCGGGGAACTGAAGCTTTCTTT. Filled out from reference TRBV29-1 and TRBJ1-1, the complete variable domain reads SAVISQKPSRDICQRGTSLTIQCQVDSQVTMMFWYRQQPGQSLTLIATANQGSEATYESGFVIDKFPISRPNLTFSTLTVSNMSPEDSSIYLCSVVPRGTEAFFGQGTRLTVV.

The chain is built from TRBV7-3 and TRBJ2-7; no firm D call. The CDR3 loop spans 13 amino acids. Germline-derived CDR1 and CDR2 are SGHTA and FQGTGA. Trimming removed 1 base at V and 4 bases at J, with 8 bases between. Here the CDR3 reads CASSLNDGYEQYF. The CDR3 coding sequence is TGTGCCAGCAGCTTAAACGACGGGTACGAGCAGTACTTC.

The chain is built from TRBV7-9 and TRBJ1-5; 10 bases are a match to TRBD1. V lost 5 bases and J lost 5; bases outside the gene matches: 9. This CDR3 region has 16 residues. Germline V gene sequence: CDR1 SEHNR, CDR2 FQNEAQ (reference sequence). The CDR3 protein is CASSTRDRGLDQPQHF. The CDR3 DNA is TGTGCCAGCAGCACCCGGGACAGGGGACTTGATCAGCCCCAGCATTTT.

This chain joins TRBV11-2 and TRBJ2-3; TRBD2 agrees at 7 bases. Germline V lookup: CDR1 SGHAT, CDR2 FQNNGV. This CDR3 has 16 residues. After removal of 5 bases from V and 0 bases from J, the junction contained 8 bases not matched to a gene. In nucleotides, the CDR3 is TGTGCCAGCAGCGCGGCGGGAGCGGCGAGCACAGATACGCAGTATTTT. Its translation: CASSAAGAASTDTQYF.

This clone was recorded only once. This chain connects TRBV2 to TRBJ1-2, with TRBD1 identical over 7 bases. CDR1 and CDR2 from the germline V gene are SNHLY and FYNNEI. The V segment lost 6 bases and the J segment 6 bases; nucleotides outside the gene matches: 7. The CDR3 covers 13 residues. Here the CDR3 reads CASSRDREDGYTF. CDR3 in DNA: TGTGCCAGCAGCCGAGACAGGGAAGATGGCTACACCTTC.

This sequence joins TRBV5-1 and TRBJ2-5; 10 bases agree with TRBD2. Germline V gene data show CDR1 as SGHRS and CDR2 as YFSETQ. With 5 bases clipped from V and 2 bases from J, the junction kept 9 bases outside the gene matches. CDR3 size: 16 residues. The CDR3 spells CASRLAGAGGQETQYF. In DNA, the CDR3 is TGCGCCAGCAGGCTTGCCGGAGCGGGGGGGCAAGAGACCCAGTACTTC.

This clone turned up a few times. The chain links TRBV18 to TRBJ2-7, with 8 bases matching TRBD2. Germline CDR1 reads KGHSH; CDR2 reads LQKENI. This CDR3 contains 15 residues. With V trimmed by 5 bases and J by 7 bases, 13 bases remained unmatched. DNA of the CDR3: TGTGCCAGCTCAAGCGGCGGGGGGTACCCGAGGGAGCAGTACTTC. This sequence encodes CASSSGGGYPREQYF. The full variable domain, its missing parts supplied by reference TRBV18 and TRBJ2-7, is NAGVMQNPRHLVRRRGQEARLRCSPMKGHSHVYWYRQLPEEGLKFMVYLQKENIIDESGMPKERFSAEFPKEGPSILRIQQVVRGDSAAYFCASSSGGGYPREQYFGPGTRLTVT.

The chain is built from TRBV2 and TRBJ2-5; 12 bases align to TRBD2. The trim removed 7 bases at V and 4 bases at J, leaving 7 bases unmatched. The germline V gene has CDR1 SNHLY and CDR2 FYNNEI. This CDR3 has 15 amino acids. CDR3 region: CASNRLAGDLETQYF. CDR3 sequence (DNA): TGTGCCAGCAATAGACTAGCGGGGGATCTAGAGACCCAGTACTTC.

The gene calls are TRBV2 and TRBJ2-3; D is possibly TRBD2 (5 bases). The V end lost 7 bases, the J end lost 4 bases, and 15 bases lay between the germline ends. The CDR3 is 14 residues long. Germline V gene sequence: CDR1 SNHLY, CDR2 FYNNEI. This chain's CDR3 is CASTDPGFADTQYF. The CDR3 bases are TGTGCCAGCACCGACCCGGGGTTCGCAGATACGCAGTATTTT.

The chain joins TRBV7-6 to TRBJ2-2; D is perhaps TRBD2 (5 bases). Germline CDR1 SGHVS, CDR2 FNYEAQ. This CDR3 contains 17 residues. V was pared by 2 bases and J by 1 base, with 14 bases between. The CDR3 sequence is CASSLRFRTENTGELFF. The CDR3 DNA reads as TGTGCCAGCAGCTTACGTTTTCGGACTGAGAACACCGGGGAGCTGTTTTTT.

J is TRBJ1-3 and V is TRBV9; no firm D call. V gave up 5 bases and J gave up 0 bases, with 9 bases separating them. The CDR3 runs 14 residues. The germline V gene encodes CDR1 SGDLS and CDR2 YYNGEE. CDR3: CASSPPSSGNTIYF. DNA for the CDR3: TGTGCCAGCAGTCCACCTAGCTCTGGAAACACCATATATTTT.